What follows are 27 T cell receptor beta chains derived from one specimen sequenced in a study of a mutant IDH1 vaccine in newly diagnosed glioma. Only in-frame clones appear in the TCRdb table, and some are missing; sequencing was by immunoSEQ multiplex PCR. Found here are tens of thousands of clones, over 85% of them singletons; the top ten hold 15% to 20%. As for time point: baseline, week 1 (first vaccination visit). The treatment denotes: pre-vaccination baseline after standard-of-care therapy. The material sequenced was PBMCs, taken from a glioma patient treated with radiotherapy, temozolomide or both. These receptors were collected from a young man with glioma.

V and J are TRBV7-9 and TRBJ2-1; D is undetermined. V dropped 8 bases and J dropped 4 bases, with 6 bases sitting between them. The V gene's germline CDR1 is SEHNR and CDR2 FQNEAQ (reference sequence). CDR3 size: 11 residues. CDR3 residues: CASGRYNEQFF. CDR3 coding DNA: TGTGCCAGCGGCCGATACAATGAGCAGTTCTTC.

This chain links TRBV4-3 with TRBJ2-7; 9 bases map to TRBD2. V lost 2 bases to trimming and J lost 4 bases; unmatched junction nucleotides: 6. Germline values: CDR1 LGHNA, CDR2 YSLEER. The CDR3 length is 15 residues. The CDR3 sequence is CASSQLSGRSYEQYF. As DNA, the CDR3 is TGCGCCAGCAGCCAACTAAGCGGGAGGTCATACGAGCAGTACTTC.

This chain uses TRBV27 with TRBJ2-7, with TRBD1 matching over 8 bases. Germline CDR1 and CDR2: MNHEY and SMNVEV (reference sequence). The V gene end was trimmed by 1 base and the J gene end by 5 bases; junction bases not matched to a gene: 4. This CDR3 is built from 14 residues. CDR3 amino acids: CASSLWQGADEQYF. Here the CDR3 DNA reads TGTGCCAGCAGTTTATGGCAGGGGGCGGACGAGCAGTACTTC.

J is TRBJ2-5 and V is TRBV30; the D gene could be TRBD1 or TRBD2 (6 bases each). CDR1 is GTSNPN and CDR2 is SVGIG in the germline V gene (reference sequence). The CDR3 has 13 amino acids. The V end lost 4 bases, the J end lost 5 bases, and 14 bases lay between the germline ends. Here the CDR3 reads CAWNKGGSETQYF. The CDR3 nucleotides are TGTGCCTGGAATAAAGGGGGGTCGGAGACCCAGTACTTC.

The chain links TRBV6-6 to TRBJ1-2; D remains unclear. Germline assignment: CDR1 MNHNY and CDR2 SVGAGI (reference sequence). The germline V and J ends were trimmed by 7 bases and 0 bases, with 9 bases remaining between them. The CDR3 contains 13 residues. The CDR3 DNA sequence: TGTGCCAGCATCGGAGGCACTAACTATGGCTACACCTTC. It is translated as CASIGGTNYGYTF.

In this sample, this clone turned up once. The chain uses TRBV18 and TRBJ1-1; 8 bases are a match to TRBD1. Germline V gene data show CDR1 as KGHSH and CDR2 as LQKENI. Germline trimming cut 4 bases from V and 4 bases from J; bases unmatched to any gene: 2. The CDR3 length is 13 residues. The CDR3, as DNA: TGTGCCAGCTCACGGGACAGGATCACTGAAGCTTTCTTT. Translated: CASSRDRITEAFF.

The rearrangement joins TRBV2 to TRBJ1-2; 7 bases line up with TRBD1. The CDR3 has 14 amino acids. CDR1 SNHLY and CDR2 FYNNEI come from the germline V gene. V trimming: 6 bases; J trimming: 3 bases; junction bases outside the gene matches: 7. CDR3 nucleotide sequence: TGTGCCAGCAGGGACCTCGACAGGGACTATGGCTACACCTTC. Encoded protein: CASRDLDRDYGYTF.

V is TRBV5-4 and J is TRBJ2-2, with 7 bases aligning to TRBD2. Germline loops: CDR1 SGHNT, CDR2 YYREEE (reference sequence). Trimming removed 4 bases from V and 0 bases from J; junction bases left unmatched: 3. The CDR3 is made up of 15 amino acids. CDR3 nucleotides: TGTGCCAGCAGCCAACTAGCGACGAACACCGGGGAGCTGTTTTTT. Translated: CASSQLATNTGELFF. Full variable domain (remainder filled in from reference TRBV5-4 and TRBJ2-2): ETGVTQSPTHLIKTRGQQVTLRCSSQSGHNTVSWYQQALGQGPQFIFQYYREEENGRGNFPPRFSGLQFPNYSSELNVNALELDDSALYLCASSQLATNTGELFFGEGSRLTVL.

The chain carries TRBV6-5 and TRBJ2-2; D is uncertain. V was shortened by 11 bases and J by 7 bases, with 11 bases between the two germline ends. The CDR3 length is 11 residues. CDR1 is MNHEY and CDR2 is SVGAGI in the germline V gene. CDR3 nucleotides: TGTGCCTCGCGGTCCGACGGGGAGCTGTTTTTT. Residues: CASRSDGELFF.

The chain's CDR3 is CASSPQPTGTNEKLFF. In nucleotides, the CDR3 is TGTGCCAGCAGCCCGCAACCCACAGGGACTAATGAAAAACTGTTTTTT. V is TRBV4-2 and J is TRBJ1-4, with a weak D call TRBD1 (6 bases). Germline lookup yields CDR1 LGHNA and CDR2 YNFKEQ. V was trimmed by 4 bases and J by 2 bases, leaving 14 bases between them. The CDR3 sequence is 16 residues long.

V gene TRBV30 combines with J gene TRBJ2-5; D ambiguous. Germline V gene data show CDR1 as GTSNPN and CDR2 as SVGIG (reference sequence). Deletions cut 1 base from V and 2 bases from J, with 8 bases between. The length of the CDR3 is 13 residues. CDR3 bases: TGTGCCTGGAGTGACCGGATTCAAGAGACCCAGTACTTC. Its translation is CAWSDRIQETQYF. The entire variable domain, with the rest obtained from reference TRBV30 and TRBJ2-5, is as follows: SQTIHQWPATLVQPVGSPLSLECTVEGTSNPNLYWYRQAAGRGLQLLFYSVGIGQISSEVPQNLSASRPQDRQFILSSKKLLLSDSGFYLCAWSDRIQETQYFGPGTRLLVL.

V and J are TRBV5-6 and TRBJ2-3; D remains unclear. Trimming cost V 0 bases and J 0 bases, with 5 bases left between them. The germline gives CDR1 SGHDT, CDR2 YYEEEE. The CDR3 runs to 14 residues. CDR3 residues: CASSLDRSTDTQYF. The CDR3 nucleotides read TGTGCCAGCAGCTTGGACAGAAGCACAGATACGCAGTATTTT. Full variable domain (remainder filled in from reference TRBV5-6 and TRBJ2-3): DAGVTQSPTHLIKTRGQQVTLRCSPKSGHDTVSWYQQALGQGPQFIFQYYEEEERQRGNFPDRFSGHQFPNYSSELNVNALLLGDSALYLCASSLDRSTDTQYFGPGTRLTVL.

The rearrangement uses TRBV7-8 and TRBJ2-4; 10 bases line up with TRBD2. V shed 0 bases and J 0 bases; nucleotides not matched to a gene: 2. The CDR3 contains 17 residues. CDR1 is SGHVS and CDR2 is FQNEAQ in the germline V gene. CDR3 loop: CASSLARTSGAKNIQYF. The CDR3, as DNA: TGTGCCAGCAGCTTAGCGAGGACTAGCGGAGCCAAAAACATTCAGTACTTC.

The chain combines TRBV6-5 with TRBJ2-1; D possibly corresponds to TRBD1 (6 bases). This CDR3 comprises 12 residues. Trimming left V 6 bases short and J 12 bases short, with 15 bases between. CDR1 is MNHEY and CDR2 is SVGAGI in the germline V gene. CDR3 loop: CASSTTGRGQFF. CDR3 DNA: TGTGCCAGCAGCACGACTGGCAGGGGGCAGTTCTTC.

The V and J genes are TRBV30 and TRBJ1-6; D unclear. Germline V gene data show CDR1 as GTSNPN and CDR2 as SVGIG (reference sequence). This CDR3 is built from 15 residues. Trimming shortened V by 2 bases and J by 0 bases, and 8 bases separated the two germline ends. CDR3 sequence: CAWSLGSSYNSPLHF. CDR3 in DNA: TGTGCCTGGAGTTTGGGGAGCTCCTATAATTCACCCCTCCACTTT.

The chain combines TRBV19 with TRBJ1-1; 9 bases align to TRBD1. V gave up 9 bases and J gave up 5 bases; unmatched junction bases: 10. The CDR3 loop spans 14 amino acids. Germline CDR1 and CDR2: LNHDA and SQIVND (reference sequence). CDR3 DNA sequence: TGTGCCAGCGACCCCGGGACAGGGAGAACTGAAGCTTTCTTT. Protein: CASDPGTGRTEAFF.

The V gene is TRBV4-2, the J gene TRBJ2-7, with TRBD1 matching 9 bases. J gave up 0 bases and V 0 bases, and 0 bases lay outside the gene matches. This CDR3 has 15 amino acids. Germline CDR1 LGHNA, CDR2 YNFKEQ. The CDR3 loop is CASSQETGGSYEQYF. CDR3 in DNA: TGTGCCAGCAGCCAAGAGACAGGGGGCTCCTACGAGCAGTACTTC.

This chain connects TRBV4-3 to TRBJ1-1; maybe TRBD1 (5 bases). V gave up 0 bases and J gave up 1 base, with 9 bases separating them. The CDR3 totals 15 residues. The V gene's germline CDR1 is LGHNA and CDR2 YSLEER. The CDR3 spells CASSQDRGQNTEAFF. The CDR3 DNA reads as TGCGCCAGCAGCCAAGATCGAGGACAGAACACTGAAGCTTTCTTT.

The V call is TRBV25-1, the J call TRBJ2-1; either TRBD1 or TRBD2 may supply D (6 bases each). Trimming cost V 7 bases and J 9 bases, with 10 bases left between them. Germline V CDR1 and CDR2: MGHDK, SYGVNS. This CDR3 region has 11 residues. CDR3 in DNA: TGTGCCAGCACCAAGGGGGGTGAGCAGTTCTTC. As protein: CASTKGGEQFF.

The CDR3, as DNA: TGTGCCAGCAGCCAAGATACTAGCGGGAGAGGATACGAGCAGTACTTC. Translating it yields CASSQDTSGRGYEQYF. V usage is TRBV4-2 and J usage is TRBJ2-7; 11 nucleotides agree with TRBD2. This CDR3 is 16 amino acids long. Trimming cost V 0 bases and J 4 bases; bases outside gene matches: 5. The germline gives CDR1 LGHNA, CDR2 YNFKEQ.

J is TRBJ2-1 and V is TRBV7-9; TRBD2 matches 7 bases. After removal of 1 base from V and 9 bases from J, the junction contained 6 bases not matched to a gene. This CDR3 region has 14 residues. CDR1 SEHNR and CDR2 FQNEAQ come from the germline V gene (reference sequence). The CDR3 region is CASSLVGLGSEQFF. The CDR3 nucleotides read TGTGCCAGCAGCTTAGTCGGACTAGGGAGTGAGCAGTTCTTC.

This rearrangement joins TRBV5-6 to TRBJ2-7, with a possible D match to TRBD1 (5 bases). Between the trimmed V and J ends, which lost 4 bases and 2 bases, there was a span of 16 bases. The CDR3 loop spans 15 amino acids. The V gene's germline CDR1 is SGHDT and CDR2 YYEEEE. The CDR3 loop reads CASSPWTTRTYEQYF. In DNA, the CDR3 is TGTGCCAGCAGCCCCTGGACAACGAGGACCTACGAGCAGTACTTC.

V gene TRBV19 combines with J gene TRBJ2-3, with 8 bases lining up with TRBD1. This CDR3 is 15 amino acids long. Germline V gene sequence: CDR1 LNHDA, CDR2 SQIVND (reference sequence). V gave up 4 bases and J gave up 3 bases; unmatched junction bases: 6. CDR3 nucleotides: TGTGCCAGTAGTACGACAGGGGCAGCGACAGATACGCAGTATTTT. Its protein is CASSTTGAATDTQYF.

V and J are TRBV5-1 and TRBJ2-7; the D gene is possibly TRBD1 (6 bases). CDR1 and CDR2 from the germline V gene are SGHRS and YFSETQ. Trimming left V 2 bases short and J 2 bases short, with 14 bases between. CDR3 length: 15 amino acids. This CDR3 reads CASSFLPGQPYEQYF. The CDR3 bases are TGCGCCAGCAGCTTCTTACCGGGACAACCCTACGAGCAGTACTTC.

This clone is a singleton in its sample. This rearrangement joins TRBV11-2 to TRBJ1-5, with D perhaps TRBD1 (6 bases). V lost 4 bases to trimming and J lost 4 bases, with 8 bases between them. The CDR3 runs to 13 residues. Per germline, CDR1 SGHAT and CDR2 FQNNGV. Written as DNA, the CDR3 is TGTGCCAGCAGCTCAGGGGTTAATCAGCCCCAGCATTTT. Amino acid sequence: CASSSGVNQPQHF. The entire variable domain, with the rest obtained from reference TRBV11-2 and TRBJ1-5, is as follows: EAGVAQSPRYKIIEKRQSVAFWCNPISGHATLYWYQQILGQGPKLLIQFQNNGVVDDSQLPKDRFSAERLKGVDSTLKIQPAKLEDSAVYLCASSSGVNQPQHFGDGTRLSIL.

Note on this clone: Distinct nucleotide sequences in the sample also encode this CDR3. The CDR3 loop is CASSPGTGGYQETQYF. CDR3 sequence (DNA): TGCGCCAGCAGCCCCGGGACAGGGGGTTACCAAGAGACCCAGTACTTC. The V call is TRBV5-1, the J call TRBJ2-5, with TRBD1 matching over 11 bases. This CDR3 is 16 amino acids long. CDR1 and CDR2 (germline): SGHRS, YFSETQ. J was trimmed by 0 bases and V by 4 bases; bases with no gene match: 5.

The genes are TRBV19 and TRBJ2-1; TRBD2 matches at 10 bases. Germline V gene sequence: CDR1 LNHDA, CDR2 SQIVND (reference sequence). V lost 3 bases to trimming and J lost 4 bases; unmatched junction nucleotides: 21. CDR3 length equals 21 residues. The CDR3 sequence: CASSMGQFSTATSGRYNEQFF. In DNA, the CDR3 is TGTGCCAGTAGTATGGGACAGTTCTCTACCGCGACTAGCGGGCGTTACAATGAGCAGTTCTTC.